This TCR beta chain emerged from a study of metastatic and nonmetastatic thyroid tumors. Overall study context: Repertoires of blood and of tissue (tumor or nodule) from malignant and benign thyroid patients were compared. Study-level points and caveats: Malignant thyroid tumors reportedly exceeded benign nodules significantly in TCR beta diversity, with the difference appearing in blood and tumor.

All patients were treatment-naive before thyroid surgery. Under the authors' procedure: The distant-metastasis classifier for papillary thyroid cancer was built from CDR3 differences across clinicopathological groups. Using MiXCR, TCRdb re-called clones from the PCR reads. It is TCRdb's table, rather than the study itself, that gives the V and J calls and clone size. Of 15,000 to 20,000 clones listed, roughly a quarter are singletons. The CDR3 has 11 residues. Trimming stripped 3 bases from V and 7 bases from J, with 7 bases between. CDR1 MNHEY and CDR2 SVGAGI come from the germline V gene. Regarding this clone: Its antigen is undetermined.

The sample comprised adjacent normal tissue. The sequence came from a female donor with papillary thyroid cancer or a benign thyroid nodule (not recorded which). Some clones in this sample may be carry-over from other donors' samples. The chain uses TRBV6-5 and TRBJ2-7; tentatively, D is TRBD1 (5 bases). CDR3 residues: CASSYRGEQYF. Here the CDR3 DNA reads TGTGCCAGCAGTTATAGGGGAGAGCAGTACTTC.